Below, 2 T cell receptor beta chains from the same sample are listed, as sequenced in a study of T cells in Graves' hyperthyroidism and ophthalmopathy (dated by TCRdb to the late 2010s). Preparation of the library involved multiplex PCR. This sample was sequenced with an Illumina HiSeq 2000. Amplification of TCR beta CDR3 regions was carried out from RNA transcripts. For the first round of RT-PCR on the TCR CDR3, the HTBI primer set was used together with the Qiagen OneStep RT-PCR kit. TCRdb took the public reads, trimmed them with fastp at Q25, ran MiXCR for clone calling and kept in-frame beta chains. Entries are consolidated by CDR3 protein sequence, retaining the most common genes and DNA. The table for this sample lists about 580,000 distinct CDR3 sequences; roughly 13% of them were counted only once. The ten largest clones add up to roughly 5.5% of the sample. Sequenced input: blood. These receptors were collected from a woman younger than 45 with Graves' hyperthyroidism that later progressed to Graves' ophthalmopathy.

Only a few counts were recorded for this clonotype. The CDR3 loop is CSALRGASEQYF. The CDR3 DNA is TGCAGTGCCCTTCGGGGGGCTAGCGAGCAGTACTTC. This sequence joins TRBV20-1 and TRBJ2-7, with D maybe TRBD2 (7 bases). CDR3 length equals 12 residues. Per the germline V gene, CDR1 is DFQATT and CDR2 is SNEGSKA (reference sequence). Trimming took off 6 bases at V and 6 bases at J, with 15 bases between the two ends.

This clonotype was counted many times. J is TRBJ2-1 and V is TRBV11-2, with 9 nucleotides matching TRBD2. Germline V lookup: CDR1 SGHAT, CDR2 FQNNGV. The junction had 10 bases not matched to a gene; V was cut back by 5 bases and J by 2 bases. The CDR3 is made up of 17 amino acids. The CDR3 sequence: CASSHRLAVSPYNEQFF. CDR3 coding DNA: TGTGCCAGCAGCCACCGACTAGCGGTCAGTCCCTACAATGAGCAGTTCTTC.